This T cell receptor (beta chain) appears in the sequencing data of a study of blood T cells in healthy people across ages. This clonotype appeared a few times. V trimming: 4 bases; J trimming: 3 bases; junction bases outside the gene matches: 13. Germline lookup yields CDR1 LGHNA and CDR2 YNFKEQ. The CDR3 length is 18 residues. Together with a sample-barcoded 5' primer, a J-beta primer mix was included in a second PCR lasting roughly 6 to 12 cycles. TCRdb redid the calling of the 5' RACE reads with MiXCR, one entry per CDR3 protein. The sample lists 1,500,000 or so distinct CDR3 sequences, approximately 39% seen once, with just over 4% in the top ten.

The clonotype was recovered from a woman between 18 and 30 years old in good health. The sequenced material came from blood. The J gene is TRBJ2-7, the V gene TRBV4-2, with 12 bases matching TRBD2. The CDR3 nucleotides are TGTGCCAGCAGCCCCCAGACTAGCGGGAGTTACGCAAACTACGAGCAGTACTTC. It is translated as CASSPQTSGSYANYEQYF.